The rows below give T cell receptor beta chains drawn from one sample of a study of T-cell reconstitution after alpha-beta-depleted transplantation in children. TCRdb reanalysed the PCR reads using MiXCR and keeps one entry per CDR3 protein. Here the sample spans around 370,000 distinct CDR3 sequences, 10% being singletons. The input for sequencing was PBMCs from the stem cell graft donor, taken from the stem cell graft. The receptors stem from a human donor who donated a stem cell graft to a child with acute lymphoblastic leukemia. The CDR3 runs from the conserved cysteine through the conserved F or W. A D gene is named only where the DNA matches it firmly. Where a row states a size, it is once, few, many or the class of an expanded clone; other rows omit it.

d_call	v_call	j_call	clone_size	cdr3_nt	cdr3_aa
TRBD2	TRBV12-3/TRBV12-4	TRBJ2-6	-	TGTGCCAGCGCCGCGACTAGCGGGAGTCTGTCTGGGGCCAACGTCCTGACTTTC	CASAATSGSLSGANVLTF
-	TRBV5-1	TRBJ2-7	-	TGCGCCAGCAGCTTGGGGGACCCTCGCTCCTACGAGCAGTACTTC	CASSLGDPRSYEQYF
-	TRBV12-3/TRBV12-4	TRBJ2-7	-	TGTGCCAGCAGTTTCGGGGGGCTGGCTTACTACGAGCAGTACTTC	CASSFGGLAYYEQYF
TRBD1	TRBV3-1	TRBJ2-7	-	TGTGCCAGCAGCGGACAGGGGCTTTCCTACGAGCAGTACTTC	CASSGQGLSYEQYF
-	TRBV7-9	TRBJ1-5	many	TGTGCCAGCCAATTCGGCAGTGATAGCAATCAGCCCCAGCATTTT	CASQFGSDSNQPQHF
-	TRBV5-1	TRBJ2-7	-	TGCGCCAGCAGCTTGGCCTTGGACAGACCCTACGAGCAGTACTTC	CASSLALDRPYEQYF
TRBD1	TRBV7-3	TRBJ1-6	many	TGTGCCAGCAGCTTGGGACAGGGAGTATCGCCCCTCCACTTT	CASSLGQGVSPLHF
TRBD1	TRBV7-2	TRBJ2-3	few	TGTGCCAGCAGCATCAGGGGGCACACAGATACGCAGTATTTT	CASSIRGHTDTQYF
TRBD2	TRBV20-1	TRBJ2-3	many	TGCAGTGCTAGAGTGGTTAGCGGGAGAGATACGCAGTATTTT	CSARVVSGRDTQYF
-	TRBV19	TRBJ2-1	-	TGTGCCAGTACCCTCCAGGAGAGCTCCTACAATGAGCAGTTCTTC	CASTLQESSYNEQFF
-	TRBV5-1	TRBJ2-5	-	TGCGCCAGCAGCTTGTTCCGCCAAGAGACCCAGTACTTC	CASSLFRQETQYF
TRBD1	TRBV5-1	TRBJ1-2	-	TGCGCCAGCAGCCCCGGGACAGGGCATGGCTACACCTTC	CASSPGTGHGYTF
-	TRBV6-5	TRBJ2-2	few	TGTGCCAGCAGTTACGGTCCCGCGGGACTGAACACCGGGGAGCTGTTTTTT	CASSYGPAGLNTGELFF
TRBD1	TRBV28	TRBJ2-5	-	TGTGCCAGCAGTTTACGGCAAAGGGGGCCCCAGTACTTC	CASSLRQRGPQYF
-	TRBV5-1	TRBJ2-7	many	TGCGCCAGCAGCCGCGACTTCGAACCCACCTACGAGCAGTACTTC	CASSRDFEPTYEQYF
-	TRBV10-2	TRBJ2-5	-	TGCGCCAGCAGTGAGGAAGTCCTGTACCAAGAGACCCAGTACTTC	CASSEEVLYQETQYF
-	TRBV5-4	TRBJ2-7	few	TGTGCCAGCAGCTTCGGGTCTGGCGGGAACGAGCAGTACTTC	CASSFGSGGNEQYF
TRBD2	TRBV7-3	TRBJ2-7	few	TGTGCCAGCAGCTCCGAAGTAGCGGGAGGGCCGGGACAGTACTTC	CASSSEVAGGPGQYF
-	TRBV5-1	TRBJ2-7	-	TGCGCCAGCAGCTTAACCAGCGGAAACTACTACGAGCAGTACTTC	CASSLTSGNYYEQYF
-	TRBV4-2	TRBJ2-2	-	TGTGCCAGCAGCCAAGATTTCCGGGAGCTGTTTTTT	CASSQDFRELFF
TRBD2	TRBV12-3/TRBV12-4	TRBJ2-1	-	TGTGCCAGCAGGGAGGGGGGACTAGCGGGAGAATCCTACAATGAGCAGTTCTTC	CASREGGLAGESYNEQFF
TRBD2	TRBV20-1	TRBJ2-3	few	TGCAGTGCTAGAGGACAACTAGCGGGAGGTACAGATACGCAGTATTTT	CSARGQLAGGTDTQYF
TRBD2	TRBV5-1	TRBJ2-1	few	TGCGCCAGCAGCTTGCGACTAGCGGGAGAATGGAAGCAGTTCTTC	CASSLRLAGEWKQFF
-	TRBV12-3/TRBV12-4	TRBJ2-2	-	TGTGCCATACTCGGGGCAGACACCGGGGAGCTGTTTTTT	CAILGADTGELFF
-	TRBV9	TRBJ2-3	few	TGTGCCAGCAGCGACCTACCAAGTGGCACAGATACGCAGTATTTT	CASSDLPSGTDTQYF
TRBD2	TRBV3-1	TRBJ2-7	many	TGTGCCAGCAGCCAAGGTTCTAGCGGGAGGGGCCAAAGGAGCTCCTACGAGCAGTACTTC	CASSQGSSGRGQRSSYEQYF
TRBD2	TRBV20-1	TRBJ2-3	many	TGCAGTGCTAGAGAAGGGAGCGGGAGGGCCCGGGCAGATACGCAGTATTTT	CSAREGSGRARADTQYF
-	TRBV12-3/TRBV12-4	TRBJ2-5	few	TGTGCCGCCTCGGCAGGGGTGGGAGAGACCCAGTACTTC	CAASAGVGETQYF
TRBD1	TRBV5-5	TRBJ2-7	few	TGTGCCAGCAGCTCCCGGGACAGGGGGCTCTCCTACGAGCAGTACTTC	CASSSRDRGLSYEQYF
TRBD2	TRBV7-9	TRBJ2-5	few	TGTGCCAGCAGCATCAACCTAGCGGGAGGTTCAATAGAGACCCAGTACTTC	CASSINLAGGSIETQYF
-	TRBV12-3/TRBV12-4	TRBJ1-6	few	TGTGCCAGCATGGGCCAAGCCTATAATTCACCCCTCCACTTT	CASMGQAYNSPLHF
TRBD1	TRBV20-1	TRBJ1-2	-	TGCAGTGCGAGCAGGGGGCTAGGGTATGGCTACACCTTC	CSASRGLGYGYTF
-	TRBV6-1	TRBJ1-5	-	TGTGCCAGCAGTGTTGTGGGTCTCAATCAGCCCCAGCATTTT	CASSVVGLNQPQHF
TRBD1	TRBV5-1	TRBJ1-1	-	TGCGCCAGCAGCCTACAGGGACAGATTAACACTGAAGCTTTCTTT	CASSLQGQINTEAFF
-	TRBV5-1	TRBJ1-2	many	TGCGCCAGCAGCTGGGGGGATGGCTACACCTTC	CASSWGDGYTF
-	TRBV7-2	TRBJ2-7	-	TGTGCCAGCAGCTTAATGGGATCGGGGGCCGAGCAGTACTTC	CASSLMGSGAEQYF
-	TRBV7-3	TRBJ1-1	-	TGTGCCAGCACCTTAACCTGGGTGGCCCGCAGTGAAGCTTTCTTT	CASTLTWVARSEAFF
-	TRBV5-6	TRBJ2-3	-	TGTGCCAGCAGCTCCTCCGCGATCCTCGGGCCGCAGTATTTT	CASSSSAILGPQYF
-	TRBV12-3/TRBV12-4	TRBJ2-4	many	TGTGCCAGCAGTCCCTCCCTAGCCAAAAACATTCAGTACTTC	CASSPSLAKNIQYF
-	TRBV15	TRBJ1-6	few	TGTGCCACCAGCAGACTCAGCGCTTCACCCCTCCACTTT	CATSRLSASPLHF
-	TRBV24-1	TRBJ1-5	-	TGTGCCACCAGTGATCCAGGGTGGCAGCCCCAGCATTTT	CATSDPGWQPQHF
TRBD2	TRBV27	TRBJ2-7	few	TGTGCCAGCAGTTTATCTGCCGGACTAGTCTCCTACGAGCAGTACTTC	CASSLSAGLVSYEQYF
-	TRBV21-1	TRBJ2-3	many	TGTGCCAGCAGCAAACCCCAACCGTCTAGCGGGACAGATACGCAGTATTTT	CASSKPQPSSGTDTQYF
-	TRBV20-1	TRBJ1-2	many	TGCAGTGCAACCAGGGGCTTTAACTATGGCTACACCTTC	CSATRGFNYGYTF
-	TRBV7-2	TRBJ2-4	many	TGTGCCAGCAACGCAGACCCTCAGTACTTC	CASNADPQYF
-	TRBV7-8	TRBJ2-1	-	TGTGCCACCAGCTTTCCCCCCGGCCTCAATAACAATGAGCAGTTCTTC	CATSFPPGLNNNEQFF
-	TRBV20-1	TRBJ2-7	few	TGCAGTGCTAGACAACAGCCCTACGAGCAGTACTTC	CSARQQPYEQYF
-	TRBV7-9	TRBJ2-4	few	TGTGCCAGCAGCTCCAATGAGGGGCCTTTGACCAAAAACATTCAGTACTTC	CASSSNEGPLTKNIQYF
-	TRBV7-9	TRBJ2-1	-	TGTGCCAGCAGACTACAGGGACCTAACAATGAGCAGTTCTTC	CASRLQGPNNEQFF
-	TRBV27	TRBJ2-5	-	TGTGCCAGCAGCCGCCCTGGAACAGGGGAGACCCAGTACTTC	CASSRPGTGETQYF
-	TRBV27	TRBJ2-7	few	TGTGCCAGCAGTCCAAGGCCAGTCTCCTACGAGCAGTACTTC	CASSPRPVSYEQYF
TRBD2	TRBV9	TRBJ2-3	-	TGTGCCAGCAGCGCCGACCCCGAGCGGGAGATCGCTGGCACAGATACGCAGTATTTT	CASSADPEREIAGTDTQYF